Below, 18 T cell receptor beta chains from the same sample are listed, as sequenced in a study of blood T cell repertoires in COVID-19. The assay was immunoSEQ multiplex PCR, and TCRdb's table has in-frame clones only and misses some. The data hold around 130,000 clones, with about four fifths observed a single time. The sample taken for sequencing was peripheral blood. These receptors were collected from a man older than 75 with acute or convalescent COVID-19.

The chain carries TRBV5-6 and TRBJ2-5; TRBD1 matches 11 bases. The CDR3 covers 18 residues. Germline values: CDR1 SGHDT, CDR2 YYEEEE. With 2 bases clipped from V and 1 base from J, the junction kept 10 bases outside the gene matches. CDR3 region: CASSLNRDRGTRQETQYF. The DNA of the CDR3 is TGTGCCAGCAGCTTAAACCGGGACAGGGGGACCCGCCAAGAGACCCAGTACTTC.

The chain has TRBV3-1 (or the pseudogene TRBV3-2) and TRBJ2-2; weak D call: TRBD1 (6 bases). The CDR3 loop spans 15 amino acids. CDR1 is LGHDT and CDR2 is YNNKEL in the germline V gene (reference sequence). V was clipped by 5 bases and J by 4 bases, with 14 bases between them. In nucleotides, the CDR3 is TGTGCCAGCAGCTACAGGGATCTGGGCACCGGGGAGCTGTTTTTT. Translation: CASSYRDLGTGELFF.

There are a few counts of this clone. V and J are TRBV10-3 and TRBJ1-1, with a weak D call TRBD1 (5 bases). In germline, CDR1 is ENHRY, CDR2 SYGVKD. V was cut by 6 bases and J by 2 bases, with 10 bases left in between. CDR3 length equals 13 residues. Here the CDR3 reads CAIRRDRNTEAFF. CDR3 nucleotide sequence: TGTGCCATCAGACGAGACAGAAACACTGAAGCTTTCTTT.

This clone was detected only once. The chain links TRBV6-5 to TRBJ1-1; D ambiguous. The V end lost 6 bases, the J end lost 4 bases, and 15 bases lay between the germline ends. CDR3 length: 14 amino acids. Germline V gene lookup returns CDR1 MNHEY and CDR2 SVGAGI. The CDR3: CASRPGGSSTEAFF. For the CDR3, the DNA is TGTGCCAGCAGGCCCGGAGGCAGCTCCACTGAAGCTTTCTTT.

The chain employs TRBV4-1 and TRBJ1-1; tentatively, D is TRBD1 (5 bases). This CDR3 is 14 amino acids long. V shed 0 bases and J shed 6 bases, with 11 bases lying between them. Germline CDR1 reads MGHRA; CDR2 reads YSYEKL. The CDR3 region has the DNA TGCGCCAGCAGCCAAGACAGGGTAGGCGCTGAAGCTTTCTTT. Its protein product is CASSQDRVGAEAFF.

The CDR3: CASRDGQGGTGELFF. In DNA, the CDR3 is TGTGCCAGCAGGGATGGACAGGGCGGGACCGGGGAGCTGTTTTTT. The chain joins TRBV5-4 to TRBJ2-2; TRBD1 matches at 8 bases. Trimming removed 5 bases from V and 5 bases from J; junction bases left unmatched: 8. The CDR3 spans 15 residues. From germline, CDR1 is SGHNT and CDR2 YYREEE (reference sequence).

CDR3 loop: CASSLTLVTGYGYTF. The CDR3 DNA reads TGTGCCAGCAGCTTAACCTTAGTGACAGGCTATGGCTACACCTTC. This rearrangement joins TRBV5-6 to TRBJ1-2; TRBD1 might be the D (6 bases). Germline V gives CDR1 SGHDT, CDR2 YYEEEE. The V and J ends lost 2 bases and 4 bases respectively, with 15 bases between them. The CDR3 sequence is 15 residues long.

The rearrangement joins TRBV28 to TRBJ1-5, with D possibly matching TRBD1 (6 bases). The CDR3 is 12 amino acids. V lost 6 bases, J lost 15 bases, and 18 bases lay in between. Germline V gives CDR1 MDHEN, CDR2 SYDVKM. The CDR3 is CASRRQVPPPHF. In nucleotides, the CDR3 is TGTGCCAGCAGAAGACAGGTACCCCCTCCGCATTTT.

The chain combines TRBV11-1 with TRBJ2-7; 8 nucleotides match TRBD1. Looked up from germline, CDR1 is SGHAT and CDR2 is FQDESV (reference sequence). This CDR3 is 16 amino acids long. V shed 1 base and J 1 base; nucleotides not matched to a gene: 6. CDR3 nucleotides: TGTGCCAGCAGCTTAGAGGGGGACAGGCCTTCCTACGAGCAGTACTTC. This codes for CASSLEGDRPSYEQYF.

This clone was detected only a few times. The CDR3, as DNA: TGTGCCAGCAGTGAAAGCCCAAAGTTAGCGCAGTATTTT. Its protein product is CASSESPKLAQYF. This sequence joins TRBV25-1 and TRBJ2-3; D not certain. The CDR3 contains 13 residues. V was clipped by 2 bases and J by 10 bases, with 13 bases between them. CDR1 MGHDK and CDR2 SYGVNS come from the germline V gene.

This chain links TRBV5-1 with TRBJ2-7, with 7 bases aligning to TRBD1. There are 16 residues in the CDR3. Trimming removed 0 bases from V and 6 bases from J; junction bases left unmatched: 12. CDR1 and CDR2 (germline): SGHRS, YFSETQ. This chain's CDR3 is CASSLGSGQRSLEQYF. The CDR3 DNA reads as TGCGCCAGCAGCTTGGGCTCGGGACAGCGCTCTCTCGAGCAGTACTTC.

This clone was recorded a few times. The J gene is TRBJ2-3, the V gene TRBV18, with TRBD1 identical over 10 bases. CDR1 and CDR2 from the germline V gene are KGHSH and LQKENI. CDR3 size: 15 residues. The J segment lost 2 bases and the V segment lost 3 bases, leaving 2 bases of the junction unmatched. This CDR3 is CASSPTGGTTDTQYF. DNA for the CDR3: TGTGCCAGCTCACCGACAGGGGGCACCACAGATACGCAGTATTTT.

The chain employs TRBV5-5 and TRBJ2-7, with 12 bases identical to TRBD2. The CDR3 is 16 amino acids. Germline V gene lookup returns CDR1 SGHKS and CDR2 YYEKEE (reference sequence). V lost 4 bases to trimming and J lost 0 bases; unmatched junction nucleotides: 5. The CDR3 loop is CASSVGLAGPSYEQYF. CDR3 DNA: TGTGCCAGCAGCGTGGGACTAGCGGGCCCCTCCTACGAGCAGTACTTC.

The chain uses TRBV24-1 and TRBJ1-1, with TRBD1 matching 10 bases. This CDR3 spans 10 amino acids. Per germline, CDR1 KGHDR and CDR2 SFDVKD. CDR3 loop: CQTRTGGAFF. CDR3 nucleotide sequence: TGTCAAACCCGGACAGGGGGAGCTTTCTTT.

The V call is TRBV4-1, the J call TRBJ2-5, with 8 bases that match TRBD1. This CDR3 is built from 15 residues. Germline CDR1 MGHRA, CDR2 YSYEKL. Losses at the gene ends were 3 bases for V and 1 base for J; bases not matched to a gene: 4. CDR3 region: CASSHGQGPQETQYF. The DNA for the CDR3 is TGCGCCAGCAGCCACGGACAGGGCCCCCAAGAGACCCAGTACTTC.

The genes are TRBV18 and TRBJ2-7; 9 nucleotides line up with TRBD2. The CDR3 runs to 16 residues. CDR1 KGHSH and CDR2 LQKENI come from the germline V gene. Germline trimming cut 2 bases from V and 4 bases from J; bases unmatched to any gene: 9. CDR3 bases: TGTGCCAGCTCACCAATTTCAGTGGGACTAGCTTACGAGCAGTACTTC. Its protein is CASSPISVGLAYEQYF.

The rearrangement joins TRBV5-8 to TRBJ2-7; TRBD2 might be the D (6 bases). The germline CDR1 and CDR2 sequences are SGHTS and YDEGEE. V was shortened by 4 bases and J by 2 bases, with 16 bases between the two germline ends. The CDR3 consists of 15 residues. The CDR3 bases are TGTGCCAGCAGCCAAGCAGGGACTTTGACCTACGAGCAGTACTTC. This encodes CASSQAGTLTYEQYF.

This clone has just a few counts. This chain joins TRBV19 and TRBJ1-2, with TRBD1 matching 9 bases. Per the germline V gene, CDR1 is LNHDA and CDR2 is SQIVND (reference sequence). V lost 4 bases to trimming and J lost 8 bases; unmatched junction nucleotides: 8. This CDR3 region has 14 residues. DNA for the CDR3: TGTGCCAGTAGTAACAGGGGGCGGATTCGGGGCTACACCTTC. Its translation is CASSNRGRIRGYTF.